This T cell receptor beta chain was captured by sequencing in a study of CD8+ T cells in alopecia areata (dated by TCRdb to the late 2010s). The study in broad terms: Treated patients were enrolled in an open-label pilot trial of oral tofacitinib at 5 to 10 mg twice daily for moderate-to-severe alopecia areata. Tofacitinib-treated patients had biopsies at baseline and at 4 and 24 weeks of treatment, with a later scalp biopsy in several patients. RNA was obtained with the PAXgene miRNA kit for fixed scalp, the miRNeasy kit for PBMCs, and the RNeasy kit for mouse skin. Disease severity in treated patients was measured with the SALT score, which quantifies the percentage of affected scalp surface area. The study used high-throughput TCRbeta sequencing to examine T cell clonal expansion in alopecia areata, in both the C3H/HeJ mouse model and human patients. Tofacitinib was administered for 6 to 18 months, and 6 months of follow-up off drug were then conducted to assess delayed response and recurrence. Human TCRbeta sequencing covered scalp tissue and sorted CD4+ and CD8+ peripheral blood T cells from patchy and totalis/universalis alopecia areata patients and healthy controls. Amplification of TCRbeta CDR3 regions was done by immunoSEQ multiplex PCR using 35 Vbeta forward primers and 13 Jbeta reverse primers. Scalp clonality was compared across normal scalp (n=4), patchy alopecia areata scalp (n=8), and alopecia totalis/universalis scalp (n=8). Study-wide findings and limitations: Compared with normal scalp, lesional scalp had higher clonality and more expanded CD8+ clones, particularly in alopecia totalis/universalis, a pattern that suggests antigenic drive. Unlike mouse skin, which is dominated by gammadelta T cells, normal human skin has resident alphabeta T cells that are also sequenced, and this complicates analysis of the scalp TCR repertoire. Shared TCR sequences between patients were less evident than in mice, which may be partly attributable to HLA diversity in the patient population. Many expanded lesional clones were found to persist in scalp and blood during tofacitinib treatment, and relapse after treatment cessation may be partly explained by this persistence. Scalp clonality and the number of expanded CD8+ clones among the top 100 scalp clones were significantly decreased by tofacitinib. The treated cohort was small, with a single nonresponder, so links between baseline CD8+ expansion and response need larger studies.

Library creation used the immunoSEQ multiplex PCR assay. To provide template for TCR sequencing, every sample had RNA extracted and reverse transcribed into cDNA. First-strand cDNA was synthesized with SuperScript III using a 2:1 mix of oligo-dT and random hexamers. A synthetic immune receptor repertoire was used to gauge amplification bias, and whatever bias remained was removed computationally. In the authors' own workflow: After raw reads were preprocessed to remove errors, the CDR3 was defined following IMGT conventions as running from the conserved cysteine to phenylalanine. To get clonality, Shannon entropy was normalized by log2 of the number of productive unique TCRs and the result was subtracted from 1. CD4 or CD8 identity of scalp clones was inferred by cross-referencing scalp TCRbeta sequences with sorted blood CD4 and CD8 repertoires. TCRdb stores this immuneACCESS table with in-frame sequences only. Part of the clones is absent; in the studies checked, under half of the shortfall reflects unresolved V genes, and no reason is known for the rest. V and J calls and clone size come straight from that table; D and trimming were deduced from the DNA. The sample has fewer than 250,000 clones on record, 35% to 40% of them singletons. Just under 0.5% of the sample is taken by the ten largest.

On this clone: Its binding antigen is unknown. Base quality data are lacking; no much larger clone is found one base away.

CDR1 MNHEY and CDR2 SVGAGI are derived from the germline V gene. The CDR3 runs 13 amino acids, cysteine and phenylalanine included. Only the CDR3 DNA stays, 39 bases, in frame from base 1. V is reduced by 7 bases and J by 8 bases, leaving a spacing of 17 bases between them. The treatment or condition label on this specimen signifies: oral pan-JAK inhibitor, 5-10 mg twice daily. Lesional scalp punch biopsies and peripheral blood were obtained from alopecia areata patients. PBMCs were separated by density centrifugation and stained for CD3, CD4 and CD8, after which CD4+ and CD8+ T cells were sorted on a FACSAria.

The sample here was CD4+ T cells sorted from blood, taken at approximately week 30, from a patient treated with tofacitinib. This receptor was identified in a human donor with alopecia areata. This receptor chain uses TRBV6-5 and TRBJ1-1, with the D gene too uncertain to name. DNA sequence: TGTGCCAGCACCCCCCCGGTGGGGAACGAAGCTTTCTTT. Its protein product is CASTPPVGNEAFF.